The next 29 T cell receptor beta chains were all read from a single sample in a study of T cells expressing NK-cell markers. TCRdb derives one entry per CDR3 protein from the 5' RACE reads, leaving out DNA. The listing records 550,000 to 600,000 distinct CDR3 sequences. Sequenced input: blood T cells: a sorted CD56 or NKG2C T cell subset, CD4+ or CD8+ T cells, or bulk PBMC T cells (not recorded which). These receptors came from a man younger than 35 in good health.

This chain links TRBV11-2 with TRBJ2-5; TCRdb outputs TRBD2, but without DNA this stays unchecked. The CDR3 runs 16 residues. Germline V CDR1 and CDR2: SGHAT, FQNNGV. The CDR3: CASSLEAGLVEETQYF.

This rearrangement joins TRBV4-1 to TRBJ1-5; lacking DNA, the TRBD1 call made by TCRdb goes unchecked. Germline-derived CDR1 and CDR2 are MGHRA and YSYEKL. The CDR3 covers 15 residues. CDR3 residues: CASSQREGSNQPQHF.

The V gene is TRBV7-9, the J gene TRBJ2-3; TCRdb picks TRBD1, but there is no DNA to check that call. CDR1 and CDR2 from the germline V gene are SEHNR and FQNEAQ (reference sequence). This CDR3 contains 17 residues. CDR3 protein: CASSLVSVTMGGDTQYF. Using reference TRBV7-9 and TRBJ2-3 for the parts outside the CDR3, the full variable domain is DTGVSQNPRHKITKRGQNVTFRCDPISEHNRLYWYRQTLGQGPEFLTYFQNEAQLEKSRLLSDRFSAERPKGSFSTLEIQRTEQGDSAMYLCASSLVSVTMGGDTQYFGPGTRLTVL.

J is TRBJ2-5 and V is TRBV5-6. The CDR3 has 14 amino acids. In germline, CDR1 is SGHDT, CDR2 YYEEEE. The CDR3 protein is CASSLGRLWETQYF.

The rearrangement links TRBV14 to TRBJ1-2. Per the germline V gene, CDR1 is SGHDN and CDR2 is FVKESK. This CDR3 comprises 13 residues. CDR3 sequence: CASSQVGGHGYTF.

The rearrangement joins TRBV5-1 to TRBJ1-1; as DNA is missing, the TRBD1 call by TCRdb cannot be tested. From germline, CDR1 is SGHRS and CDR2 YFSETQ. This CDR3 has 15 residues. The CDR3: CASSFIQGSNTEAFF.

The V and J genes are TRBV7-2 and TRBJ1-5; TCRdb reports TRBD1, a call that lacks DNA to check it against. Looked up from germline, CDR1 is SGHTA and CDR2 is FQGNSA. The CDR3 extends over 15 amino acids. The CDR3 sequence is CASSFPDGSNQPQHF.

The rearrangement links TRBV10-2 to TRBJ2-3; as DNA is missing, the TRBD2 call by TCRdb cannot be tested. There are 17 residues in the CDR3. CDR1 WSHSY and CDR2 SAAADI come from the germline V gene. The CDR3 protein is CASTQSRLAGVADTQYF.

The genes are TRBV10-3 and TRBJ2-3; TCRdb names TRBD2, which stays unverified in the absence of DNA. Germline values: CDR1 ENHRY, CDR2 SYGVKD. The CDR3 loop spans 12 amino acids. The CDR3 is CAIRDPSNTQYF.

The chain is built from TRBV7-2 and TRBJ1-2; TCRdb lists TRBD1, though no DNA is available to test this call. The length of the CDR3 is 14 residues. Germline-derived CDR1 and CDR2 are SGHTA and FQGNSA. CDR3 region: CASSSGGRGYGYTF.

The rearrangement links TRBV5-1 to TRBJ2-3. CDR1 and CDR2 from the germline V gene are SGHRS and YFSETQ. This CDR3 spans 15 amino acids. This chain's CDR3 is CASSLADNQRDTQYF.

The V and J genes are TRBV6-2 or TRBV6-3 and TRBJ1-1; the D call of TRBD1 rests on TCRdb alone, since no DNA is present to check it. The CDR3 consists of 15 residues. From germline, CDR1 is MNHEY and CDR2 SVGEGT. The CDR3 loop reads CASRDLDRGNTEAFF.

The CDR3 is CASSATEASGEQFF. The rearrangement uses TRBV2 and TRBJ2-1; TCRdb lists TRBD2, though no DNA is available to test this call. Germline V gene lookup returns CDR1 SNHLY and CDR2 FYNNEI. The CDR3 covers 14 residues.

CDR3 sequence: CASSSEGGFTYGYTF. The chain carries TRBV6-5 and TRBJ1-2; the TCRdb D gene call, TRBD1, has no DNA to confirm it. The CDR3 is 15 amino acids. In germline, CDR1 is MNHEY, CDR2 SVGAGI.

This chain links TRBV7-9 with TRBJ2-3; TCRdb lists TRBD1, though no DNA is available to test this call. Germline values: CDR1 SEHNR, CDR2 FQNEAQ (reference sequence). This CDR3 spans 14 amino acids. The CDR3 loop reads CASSPAALSDTQYF.

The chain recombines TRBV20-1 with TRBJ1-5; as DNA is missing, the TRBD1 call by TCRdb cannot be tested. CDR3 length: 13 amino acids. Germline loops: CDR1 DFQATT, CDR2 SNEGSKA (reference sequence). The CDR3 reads CSAGTVSNQPQHF.

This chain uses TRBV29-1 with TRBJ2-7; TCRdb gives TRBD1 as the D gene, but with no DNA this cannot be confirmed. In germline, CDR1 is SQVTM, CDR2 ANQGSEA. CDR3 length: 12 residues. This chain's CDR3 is CSVGTGLYEQYF.

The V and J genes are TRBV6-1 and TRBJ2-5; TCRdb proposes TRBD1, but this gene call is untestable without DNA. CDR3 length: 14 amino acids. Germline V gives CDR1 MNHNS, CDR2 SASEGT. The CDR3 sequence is CASSKLTDQETQYF.

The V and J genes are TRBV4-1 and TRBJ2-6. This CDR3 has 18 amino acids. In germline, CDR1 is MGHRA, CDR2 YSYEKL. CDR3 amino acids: CASSQGPSTNSGANVLTF.

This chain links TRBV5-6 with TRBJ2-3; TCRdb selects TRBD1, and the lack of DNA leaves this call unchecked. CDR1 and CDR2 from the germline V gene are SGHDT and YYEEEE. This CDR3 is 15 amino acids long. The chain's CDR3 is CASSLTGQGGYTQYF.

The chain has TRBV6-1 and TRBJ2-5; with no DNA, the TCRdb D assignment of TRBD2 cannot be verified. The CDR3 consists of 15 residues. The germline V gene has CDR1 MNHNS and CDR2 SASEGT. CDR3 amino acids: CASTELAGVSETQYF.

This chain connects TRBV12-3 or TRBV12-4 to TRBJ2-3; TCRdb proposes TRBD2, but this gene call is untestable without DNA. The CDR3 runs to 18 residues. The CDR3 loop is CASTRPGLPTMWADTQYF.

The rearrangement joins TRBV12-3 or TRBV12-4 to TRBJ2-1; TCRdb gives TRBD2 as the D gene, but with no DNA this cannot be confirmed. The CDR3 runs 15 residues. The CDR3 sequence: CASTQVPGSYNEQFF.

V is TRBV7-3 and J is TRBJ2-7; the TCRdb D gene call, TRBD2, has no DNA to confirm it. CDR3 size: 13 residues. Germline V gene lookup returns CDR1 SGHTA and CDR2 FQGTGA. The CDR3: CASSAGPSNEQYF.

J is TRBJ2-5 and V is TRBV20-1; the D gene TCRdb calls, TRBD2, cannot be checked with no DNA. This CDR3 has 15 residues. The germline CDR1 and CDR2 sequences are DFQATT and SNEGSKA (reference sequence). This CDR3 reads CSARGAAGGPKTQYF.

The CDR3 protein is CASRATGYNEQFF. This chain uses TRBV27 with TRBJ2-1. The CDR3 runs to 13 residues. Germline-derived CDR1 and CDR2 are MNHEY and SMNVEV (reference sequence).

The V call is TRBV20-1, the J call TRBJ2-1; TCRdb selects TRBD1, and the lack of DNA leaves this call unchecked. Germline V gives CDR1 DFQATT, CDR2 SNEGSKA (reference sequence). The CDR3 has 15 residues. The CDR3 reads CSASSRAGPYNEQFF.

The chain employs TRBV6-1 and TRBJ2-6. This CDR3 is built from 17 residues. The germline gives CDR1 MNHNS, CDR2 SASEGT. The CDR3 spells CASSEWGRASGANVLTF.

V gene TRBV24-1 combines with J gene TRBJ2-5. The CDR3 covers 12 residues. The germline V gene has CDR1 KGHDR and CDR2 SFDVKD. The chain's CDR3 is CATRDWQETQYF.